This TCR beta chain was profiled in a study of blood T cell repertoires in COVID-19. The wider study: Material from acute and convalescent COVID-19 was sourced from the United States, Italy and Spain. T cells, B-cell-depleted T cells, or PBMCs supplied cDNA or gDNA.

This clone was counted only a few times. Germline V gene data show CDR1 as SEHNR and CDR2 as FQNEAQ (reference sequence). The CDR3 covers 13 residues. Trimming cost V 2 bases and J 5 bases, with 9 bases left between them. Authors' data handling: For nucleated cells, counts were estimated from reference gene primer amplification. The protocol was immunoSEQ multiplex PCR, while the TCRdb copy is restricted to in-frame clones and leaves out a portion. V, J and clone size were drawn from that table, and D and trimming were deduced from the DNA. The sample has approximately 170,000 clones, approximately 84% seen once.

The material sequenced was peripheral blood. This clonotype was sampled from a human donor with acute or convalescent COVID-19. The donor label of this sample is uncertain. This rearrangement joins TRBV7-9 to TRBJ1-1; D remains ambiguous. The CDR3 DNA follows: TGTGCCAGCAGCTTAAACCGGGAAACTGAAGCTTTCTTT. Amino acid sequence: CASSLNRETEAFF.